This TCR beta chain came from a study of cytomegalovirus exposure and HLA in healthy donors. Study outcomes and limitations: Researchers counted 164 TCR beta chains as cytomegalovirus-associated.

This clone was seen a single time. Its antigen is as yet unknown. In the PCR, 60 Vbeta and 13 Jbeta primers were used. Authors' processing steps: Counted up in a later analysis, unique TCR beta chains came to some 72 million, with around 10 million shared. The protocol was immunoSEQ multiplex PCR, while the TCRdb copy is restricted to in-frame clones and leaves out a portion. V, J and clone size were drawn from that table, and D and trimming were deduced from the DNA. Seen here are 150,000 to 200,000 clones, approximately 78% observed once, and the top ten hold approximately 3.1%. Trimming at V came to 4 bases and at J to 7 bases, leaving 6 bases not matched to a gene. From germline, CDR1 is WSHSY and CDR2 SAAADI. The CDR3 consists of 15 residues.

The TCR sequence derives from a woman in her 40s in good health and CMV-seronegative. V gene TRBV10-2 combines with J gene TRBJ1-4; 10 bases fit TRBD1. Sequencing was carried out using PBMCs. The CDR3 is CASSAPDRGSEKLFF. CDR3 DNA sequence: TGCGCCAGCAGTGCACCGGACAGGGGGTCTGAAAAACTGTTTTTT.